The 11 T cell receptor beta chains reported below all come from one sample, sequenced in a study of blood T cell repertoires in COVID-19. Measured with immunoSEQ multiplex PCR; TCRdb has only the in-frame clones, and not every one. The sample lists about 270,000 clones, roughly 86% occurring once. Sequenced material: PBMCs or T cells enriched from blood (not recorded which). These receptors were taken from a woman in her sixties or seventies who had recovered from COVID-19.

The chain employs TRBV6-5 and TRBJ2-5; 8 bases are shared with TRBD2. The CDR3 covers 16 residues. CDR1 MNHEY and CDR2 SVGAGI come from the germline V gene. With 2 bases clipped from V and 1 base from J, the junction kept 6 bases outside the gene matches. As DNA, the CDR3 is TGTGCCAGCAGTTACGGAAGCGGGGGTTTCCAAGAGACCCAGTACTTC. It translates to CASSYGSGGFQETQYF.

The V call is TRBV21-1, the J call TRBJ1-1; the table's D call, TRBD1, has no DNA check behind it. TRBV21-1 is an annotated pseudogene. The CDR3 extends over 19 amino acids. The CDR3 sequence is CASSKKDCVRDRDGTEAFF. The CDR3, as DNA: TGTGCCAGCAGCAAAAAGGATTGTGTACGGGACAGGGATGGCACTGAAGCTTTCTTT.

The gene calls are TRBV4-1 and TRBJ2-5; D not resolved. CDR1 MGHRA and CDR2 YSYEKL come from the germline V gene. The CDR3 is made up of 17 amino acids. Trimming cost V 4 bases and J 5 bases, with 23 bases left between them. CDR3 loop: CASSRVGFSGLGETQYF. The CDR3 DNA follows: TGCGCCAGCAGCCGGGTCGGGTTCTCCGGTCTCGGGGAGACCCAGTACTTC.

The genes are TRBV10-3 and TRBJ2-1, with D possibly being TRBD2 (6 bases). Trimming stripped 6 bases from V and 7 bases from J, with 13 bases between. The CDR3 length is 13 residues. Germline values: CDR1 ENHRY, CDR2 SYGVKD. The CDR3 DNA reads TGTGCCATCAGGGGGACGGAGGGAAATGAGCAGTTCTTC. This encodes CAIRGTEGNEQFF.

V usage is TRBV28 and J usage is TRBJ1-1; D uncertain. The CDR3 extends over 15 amino acids. V gave up 2 bases and J gave up 5 bases, with 15 bases separating them. Germline-derived CDR1 and CDR2 are MDHEN and SYDVKM. CDR3 residues: CASSLMGSGMTEAFF. CDR3 DNA: TGTGCCAGCAGTTTAATGGGCAGCGGAATGACTGAAGCTTTCTTT.

This clone was seen a handful of times. The chain links TRBV2 to TRBJ1-2; possibly TRBD1 for D (5 bases). Germline V gene sequence: CDR1 SNHLY, CDR2 FYNNEI. The CDR3 extends over 12 amino acids. With 7 bases removed from V and 8 bases from J, the gap between germline ends came to 14 bases. The CDR3 spells CASMVWGYGYTF. The CDR3 coding sequence is TGTGCCAGCATGGTTTGGGGCTACGGCTACACCTTC.

The V gene is TRBV6-5, the J gene TRBJ1-4, with 9 bases that match TRBD1. Losses at the gene ends were 6 bases for V and 3 bases for J; bases not matched to a gene: 5. The CDR3 consists of 15 residues. In germline, CDR1 is MNHEY, CDR2 SVGAGI. The CDR3 nucleotides are TGTGCCAGCAGGGGACAGGGAATCGCTAATGAAAAACTGTTTTTT. Its protein is CASRGQGIANEKLFF.

The chain carries TRBV30 and TRBJ2-7, with 7 bases that match TRBD2. This CDR3 has 15 amino acids. V shed 2 bases, J shed 9 bases, and the junction held 16 bases outside the gene matches. The germline V gene has CDR1 GTSNPN and CDR2 SVGIG (reference sequence). The chain's CDR3 is CAWSPPSGGGGGQYF. CDR3 in DNA: TGTGCCTGGAGTCCGCCTTCGGGTGGTGGGGGGGGGCAGTACTTC.

This clone was picked up one time. J is TRBJ1-2 and V is TRBV27; D is uncertain. V was clipped by 4 bases and J by 3 bases, with 15 bases between them. Germline CDR1 is MNHEY and CDR2 is SMNVEV (reference sequence). The CDR3 spans 15 residues. The CDR3 protein is CASSSHTLAHYGYTF. For the CDR3, the DNA is TGTGCCAGCAGTTCTCACACTTTAGCTCACTATGGCTACACCTTC.

CDR3 protein: CASSLDGGISPLHF. CDR3 sequence (DNA): TGTGCCAGCAGCTTAGACGGGGGAATCTCACCCCTCCACTTT. This chain uses TRBV7-9 with TRBJ1-6, with D tentatively TRBD1 (5 bases). Germline V gene lookup returns CDR1 SEHNR and CDR2 FQNEAQ (reference sequence). The germline V and J ends were trimmed by 1 base and 10 bases, with 11 bases remaining between them. This CDR3 contains 14 residues.

The chain uses TRBV6-5 and TRBJ2-3, with 10 bases fitting TRBD2. Germline V gene sequence: CDR1 MNHEY, CDR2 SVGAGI. V trimming: 7 bases; J trimming: 1 base; junction bases outside the gene matches: 2. The CDR3 is 14 residues long. The CDR3 DNA reads as TGTGCCAGCACCACTAGCGGGGGCACAGATACGCAGTATTTT. Encoded protein: CASTTSGGTDTQYF.